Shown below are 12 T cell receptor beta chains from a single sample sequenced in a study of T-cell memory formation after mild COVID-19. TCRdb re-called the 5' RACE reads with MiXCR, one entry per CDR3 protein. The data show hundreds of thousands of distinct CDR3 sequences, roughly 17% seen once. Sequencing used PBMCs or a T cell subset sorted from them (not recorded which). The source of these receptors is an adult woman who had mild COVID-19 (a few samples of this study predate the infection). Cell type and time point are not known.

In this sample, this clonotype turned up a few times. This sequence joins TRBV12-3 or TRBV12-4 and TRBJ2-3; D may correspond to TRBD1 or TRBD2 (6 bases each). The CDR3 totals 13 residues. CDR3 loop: CADRGPGTDTQYF. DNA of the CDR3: TGTGCAGATCGGGGGCCTGGCACAGATACGCAGTATTTT.

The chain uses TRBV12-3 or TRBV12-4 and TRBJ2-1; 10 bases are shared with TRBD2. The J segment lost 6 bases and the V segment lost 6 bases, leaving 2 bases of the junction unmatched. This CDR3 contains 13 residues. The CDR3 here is CASRGLAINEQFF. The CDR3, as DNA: TGTGCCAGCAGGGGACTAGCGATCAATGAGCAGTTCTTC.

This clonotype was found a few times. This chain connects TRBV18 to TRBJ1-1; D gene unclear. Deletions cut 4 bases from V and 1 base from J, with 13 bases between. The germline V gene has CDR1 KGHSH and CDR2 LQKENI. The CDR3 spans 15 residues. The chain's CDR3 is CASSLRRVENTEAFF. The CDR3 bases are TGTGCCAGCTCACTCCGTCGGGTGGAGAACACTGAAGCTTTCTTT. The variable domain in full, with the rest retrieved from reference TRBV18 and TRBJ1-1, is NAGVMQNPRHLVRRRGQEARLRCSPMKGHSHVYWYRQLPEEGLKFMVYLQKENIIDESGMPKERFSAEFPKEGPSILRIQQVVRGDSAAYFCASSLRRVENTEAFFGQGTRLTVV.

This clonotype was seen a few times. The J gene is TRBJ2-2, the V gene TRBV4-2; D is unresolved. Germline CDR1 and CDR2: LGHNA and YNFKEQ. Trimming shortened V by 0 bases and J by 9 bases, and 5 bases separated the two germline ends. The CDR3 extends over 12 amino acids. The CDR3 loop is CASSQDHRELFF. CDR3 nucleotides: TGTGCCAGCAGCCAAGATCATAGGGAGCTGTTTTTT.

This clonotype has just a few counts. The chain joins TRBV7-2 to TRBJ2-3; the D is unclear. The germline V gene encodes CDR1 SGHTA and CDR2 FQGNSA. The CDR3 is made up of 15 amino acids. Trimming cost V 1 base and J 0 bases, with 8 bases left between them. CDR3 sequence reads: CASSLVGLSTDTQYF. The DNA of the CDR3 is TGTGCCAGCAGCTTAGTGGGTCTTAGCACAGATACGCAGTATTTT.

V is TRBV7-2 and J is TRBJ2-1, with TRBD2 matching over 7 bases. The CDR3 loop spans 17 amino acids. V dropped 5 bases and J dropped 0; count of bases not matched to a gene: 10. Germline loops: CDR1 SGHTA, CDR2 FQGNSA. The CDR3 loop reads CASSGSRGRASYNEQFF. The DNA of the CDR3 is TGTGCCAGCAGCGGCTCCCGGGGGAGGGCCTCCTACAATGAGCAGTTCTTC.

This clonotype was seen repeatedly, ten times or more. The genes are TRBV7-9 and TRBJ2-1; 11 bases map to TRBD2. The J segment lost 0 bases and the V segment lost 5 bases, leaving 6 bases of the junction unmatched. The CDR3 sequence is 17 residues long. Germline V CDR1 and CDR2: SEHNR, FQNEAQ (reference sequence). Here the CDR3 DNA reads TGTGCCAGCAGCCCCCGGACTAGCGGGTTCTCCTACAATGAGCAGTTCTTC. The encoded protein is CASSPRTSGFSYNEQFF. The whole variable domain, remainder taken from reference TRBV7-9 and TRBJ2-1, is DTGVSQNPRHKITKRGQNVTFRCDPISEHNRLYWYRQTLGQGPEFLTYFQNEAQLEKSRLLSDRFSAERPKGSFSTLEIQRTEQGDSAMYLCASSPRTSGFSYNEQFFGPGTRLTVL.

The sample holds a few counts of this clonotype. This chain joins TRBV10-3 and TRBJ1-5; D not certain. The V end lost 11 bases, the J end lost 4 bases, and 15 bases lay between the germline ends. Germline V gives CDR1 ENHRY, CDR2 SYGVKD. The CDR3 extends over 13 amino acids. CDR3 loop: CASRSGENQPQHF. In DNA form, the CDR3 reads TGTGCCTCTAGGAGCGGGGAAAATCAGCCCCAGCATTTT.

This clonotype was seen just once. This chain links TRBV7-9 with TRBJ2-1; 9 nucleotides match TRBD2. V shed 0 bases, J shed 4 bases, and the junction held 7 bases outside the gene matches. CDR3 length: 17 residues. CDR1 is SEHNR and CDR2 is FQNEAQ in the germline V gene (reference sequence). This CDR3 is CASSLAEAGGTYNEQFF. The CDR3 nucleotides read TGTGCCAGCAGCTTAGCCGAAGCGGGGGGCACATACAATGAGCAGTTCTTC.

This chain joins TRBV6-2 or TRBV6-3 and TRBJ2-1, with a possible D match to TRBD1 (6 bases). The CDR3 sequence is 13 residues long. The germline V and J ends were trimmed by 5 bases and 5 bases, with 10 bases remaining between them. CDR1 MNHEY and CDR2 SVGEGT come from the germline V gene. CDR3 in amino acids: CASSTGFNNEQFF. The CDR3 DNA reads TGTGCCAGCAGTACAGGGTTTAACAATGAGCAGTTCTTC.

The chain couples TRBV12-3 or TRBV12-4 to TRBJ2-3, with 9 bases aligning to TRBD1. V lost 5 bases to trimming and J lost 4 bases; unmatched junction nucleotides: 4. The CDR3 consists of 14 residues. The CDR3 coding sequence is TGTGCCAGCAGTACGGACAGGGGTCCAGATACGCAGTATTTT. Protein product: CASSTDRGPDTQYF.

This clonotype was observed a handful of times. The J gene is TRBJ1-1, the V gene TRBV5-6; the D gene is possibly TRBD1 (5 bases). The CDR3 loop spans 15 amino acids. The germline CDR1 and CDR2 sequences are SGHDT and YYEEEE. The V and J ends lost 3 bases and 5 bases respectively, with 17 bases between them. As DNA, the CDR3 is TGTGCCAGCAGCTCCTTCGGGACGTGGGGAACTGAAGCTTTCTTT. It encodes CASSSFGTWGTEAFF.